This T cell receptor (beta chain) was documented in a study of neoadjuvant nivolumab and ipilimumab in lung cancer. Study-level information: Nivolumab 3 mg/kg was given days 1, 15 and 29, plus ipilimumab 1 mg/kg day 1 in combination. Points from the study as a whole: Blood richness before therapy tracked richness in tumors resected after neoadjuvant therapy. TCR richness and clonality were higher in tumors than adjacent uninvolved lung. Pathologic regression was not significantly tied to TCR clonality.

Per germline, CDR1 MGHRA and CDR2 YSYEKL. CDR3 length: 14 amino acids. Losses at the gene ends were 3 bases for V and 8 bases for J; bases not matched to a gene: 8. Sequenced by immunoSEQ multiplex PCR; TCRdb stores in-frame clones only, minus some. The table lists 8,000 to 10,000 clones, roughly 77% of them singletons. As for this clone: No antigen is known for it.

The rearrangement uses TRBV4-1 and TRBJ2-7; 9 bases agree with TRBD1. The TCR was taken from an adult with non-small cell lung cancer. The sample here was tumor tissue, taken after neoadjuvant nivolumab, alone or with ipilimumab, at or shortly before surgery. Here the CDR3 DNA reads TGCGCCAGCAGCCAGGACAGGGGTAATACGAAGCAGTACTTC. It codes for CASSQDRGNTKQYF.